This T cell receptor beta chain was profiled in a study of CD8 T cells in Susac syndrome. A quantity of about 0.5 to 1 ug RNA underwent reverse transcription using random hexamers. Amplification of TCR beta CDR3 was carried out by immunoSEQ multiplex PCR, which covered 54 Vbeta and 13 Jbeta segments. MiXCR, applied by TCRdb to the immunoSEQ multiplex PCR reads, yields one record per CDR3 protein. Among roughly 150,000 distinct CDR3 sequences listed, roughly 94% were seen once. Sequencing used CD8+ T cells from PBMCs. The sequence was obtained from a human donor with multiple sclerosis.

CDR3 residues: CSVEDRAGGGRGTGGALNTEAFF. The DNA for the CDR3 is TGCAGCGTTGAAGATCGGGCTGGAGGTGGAAGGGGAACAGGGGGCGCTTTGAACACTGAAGCTTTCTTT. V and J are TRBV29-1 and TRBJ1-1; the match to TRBD1 covers 9 bases. Germline V gene data show CDR1 as SQVTM and CDR2 as ANQGSEA. Trimming removed 0 bases from V and 0 bases from J; junction bases left unmatched: 26. This CDR3 is 23 amino acids long.